Listed below are T cell receptor beta chains from one sample, sequenced in a study of control samples from healthy donors and cancer patients. TCRdb's copy holds only in-frame clones and misses some; the assay was immunoSEQ multiplex PCR. Seen here are 80,000 to 100,000 clones, about nine tenths observed once, and the top ten hold around 3%. The sequenced sample was blood. The receptors derive from a human donor in good health. The donor label of this sample is uncertain. Both conserved end residues are part of each CDR3.

TRBJ2-7 | TRBV18 | CASSPRDDYEQYF
TRBJ2-7 | TRBV7-9 | CASSSSLSRIFSLEYF
TRBJ2-1 | TRBV15 | CATSRGVDSNPYNEQFF
TRBJ1-1 | TRBV9 | CASSVTSGGRTEAFF
TRBJ2-2 | TRBV14 | CASSQAVGTGELFF
TRBJ2-2 | TRBV7-9 | CASSALLDRLNTGELFF
TRBJ2-7 | TRBV2 | CASSRQAAYEQYF
TRBJ1-1 | TRBV5-1 | CASSLGDTIHTEAFF
TRBJ2-2 | TRBV7-2 | CASSLLGRGNTGELFF
TRBJ1-1 | TRBV2 | CASRDLGYPMNTEAFF
TRBJ2-7 | TRBV2 | CASTGSLSYEQYF
TRBJ2-1 | TRBV27 | CASRGNPYNEQFF
TRBJ2-2 | TRBV19 | CASSIGQGWETGELFF
TRBJ2-1 | TRBV6-6 | CASSPPGTGVNEQFF
TRBJ2-5 | TRBV11-2 | CASRRQLQETQYF
TRBJ2-3 | TRBV15 | CATSAYGGLGGNTQYF
TRBJ1-5 | TRBV7-8 | CASSYRWDPNQPQHF
TRBJ1-5 | TRBV10-2 | CASSEGAGQPQHF
TRBJ2-2 | TRBV24-1 | CATSDLRQGGTGELFF
TRBJ1-6 | TRBV18 | CASSLGDSPLHF
TRBJ1-1 | TRBV6-2/TRBV6-3 | CASSLRGKGARDTEAFF
TRBJ2-3 | TRBV30 | CAWNVMSTDTQYF
TRBJ2-5 | TRBV2 | CASSGASGGLETQYF
TRBJ1-1 | TRBV7-8 | CASSLRQGVTMNTEAFF
TRBJ2-5 | TRBV19 | CASSPRGREETQYF
TRBJ1-5 | TRBV6-1 | CASSEDRGDQPQHF
TRBJ1-5 | TRBV29-1 | CSVSGVDQPQHF
TRBJ1-1 | TRBV12-3/TRBV12-4 | CASRGSGEAFF
TRBJ1-5 | TRBV4-3 | CASSQEIAGPNQPQHF
TRBJ1-1 | TRBV11-2 | CASSLVYGTQASEAFF
TRBJ1-2 | TRBV2 | CASSVVANYGYTF
TRBJ1-1 | TRBV5-1 | CASTLAGGARNTEAFF
TRBJ1-6 | TRBV28 | CASSPQGSPLHF
TRBJ1-2 | TRBV6-2/TRBV6-3 | CASSYPILRDRGPGYTF
TRBJ1-1 | TRBV5-6 | CASSSISQGNTEAFF
TRBJ1-1 | TRBV28 | CASEQSIGLLNTEAFF
TRBJ1-2 | TRBV18 | CASSPPFREDGYTF
TRBJ1-5 | TRBV19 | CATAINTGYGDQPQHF
TRBJ1-6 | TRBV19 | CASSRHMTPLHF
TRBJ1-2 | TRBV6-2/TRBV6-3 | CASSQDVGGYTF
TRBJ2-2 | TRBV5-1 | CASSLQGGGTGELFF
TRBJ2-3 | TRBV3-1/TRBV3-2 | CASSQVAGGSTDTQYF
TRBJ2-5 | TRBV3-1/TRBV3-2 | CASSHPRGGVGGETQYF
TRBJ2-1 | TRBV7-3 | CASSSGVDNEQFF
TRBJ1-2 | TRBV25-1 | CASSEGQGTNYGYTF
TRBJ2-1 | TRBV20-1 | CSASQADRVHEQFF
TRBJ2-7 | TRBV3-1/TRBV3-2 | CASSQGSLYEQYF
TRBJ1-2 | TRBV7-2 | CASSWGQAYGYTF
TRBJ1-2 | TRBV12-5 | CASGLQPSSSGYTF
TRBJ2-3 | TRBV13 | CASSLGLGGTDTQYF
TRBJ1-5 | TRBV19 | CASSINPRSGQPQHF
TRBJ1-5 | TRBV28 | CATLEQGSKPQHF
TRBJ2-1 | TRBV5-4 | CASSRWTGIGYNEQFF